Following are 13 T cell receptor beta chains from one sample sequenced in a study of human T cells and chemical hapten exposure. TCRdb called the RACE reads again in MiXCR, with one record for every CDR3 protein. The sample has 300,000 to 400,000 distinct CDR3 sequences; 6% to 8.5% are singletons. Time point given: patch test 1, 2 weeks after DPC sensitization. Documented treatment: therapeutic diphenylcyclopropenone sensitization with weekly scalp DPC. The specimen comprised whole blood, sampled in connection with sensitization to the hapten diphenylcyclopropenone (DPC). These receptors were collected from a young woman with alopecia areata. Some clones in this sample may be carry-over from other donors' samples.

This clonotype appeared a few times. V gene TRBV6-1 combines with J gene TRBJ2-3; 16 nucleotides align to TRBD2. V lost 6 bases and J lost 3; bases outside the gene matches: 6. Germline loops: CDR1 MNHNS, CDR2 SASEGT. This CDR3 comprises 17 residues. The CDR3 DNA is TGTGCCAGCAGCCGGGGACTAGCGGGGGGGCCGACAGATACGCAGTATTTT. Protein: CASSRGLAGGPTDTQYF.

The genes are TRBV15 and TRBJ1-1; D is ambiguous. Deletions cut 1 base from V and 6 bases from J, with 21 bases between. The germline V gene has CDR1 LNHNV and CDR2 YYDKDF (reference sequence). The CDR3 runs 17 residues. Here the CDR3 reads CATSRGGFVRPNAEAFF. The CDR3 nucleotides read TGTGCCACCAGCAGAGGTGGGTTTGTTAGGCCAAACGCTGAAGCTTTCTTT.

This clonotype has a count of ten or more. V gene TRBV6-6 combines with J gene TRBJ1-2; 11 bases align to TRBD1. Germline lookup yields CDR1 MNHNY and CDR2 SVGAGI (reference sequence). The ends lost 4 bases at V and 2 bases at J; junction bases unmatched: 6. The CDR3 sequence is 16 residues long. The chain's CDR3 is CASSSGTGGRNYGYTF. DNA for the CDR3: TGTGCCAGCAGTTCCGGGACAGGGGGAAGAAACTATGGCTACACCTTC.

In its sample, this clonotype was seen a few times. The chain employs TRBV28 and TRBJ2-7, with a weak D call TRBD1 (5 bases). This CDR3 comprises 13 residues. V was shortened by 4 bases and J by 3 bases, with 10 bases between the two germline ends. Per the germline V gene, CDR1 is MDHEN and CDR2 is SYDVKM. In DNA form, the CDR3 reads TGTGCCAGCAGTTCCTCCAGGGACTACGAGCAGTACTTC. Translation: CASSSSRDYEQYF.

This clonotype was counted between two and nine times. The V call is TRBV12-3 or TRBV12-4, the J call TRBJ1-5, with D possibly being TRBD1 (5 bases). The V gene lost 0 bases and the J gene lost 4 bases, with 13 bases spanning the gap. The CDR3 contains 16 residues. CDR3 nucleotides: TGTGCCAGCAGTTTAGCGGGGGGGAGCATGAATCAGCCCCAGCATTTT. Its protein is CASSLAGGSMNQPQHF.

The chain employs TRBV5-1 and TRBJ1-5; D not resolved. Germline CDR1 is SGHRS and CDR2 is YFSETQ. V lost 2 bases, J lost 3 bases, and 12 bases lay in between. The CDR3 is made up of 15 amino acids. CDR3 in amino acids: CASSLSGRPNQPQHF. The CDR3 nucleotides are TGCGCCAGCAGCTTATCGGGTAGGCCCAATCAGCCCCAGCATTTT.

In this sample, this clonotype turned up many times. The V gene is TRBV6-1, the J gene TRBJ1-6; D remains unclear. The CDR3 has 15 amino acids. Germline assignment: CDR1 MNHNS and CDR2 SASEGT. Trimming took off 4 bases at V and 7 bases at J, with 14 bases between the two ends. The CDR3 nucleotides are TGTGCCAGCAGTGGTCTGATCGGGAAGAATTCACCCCTCCACTTT. This translates into CASSGLIGKNSPLHF.

The table lists this clonotype with a few counts. The chain is built from TRBV7-8 and TRBJ2-5; no clear D gene. CDR3 length: 12 residues. Germline values: CDR1 SGHVS, CDR2 FQNEAQ. Trimming removed 5 bases from V and 5 bases from J, with 9 bases in between. CDR3 protein: CASSPFAETQYF. CDR3 nucleotides: TGTGCCAGCAGCCCCTTTGCGGAGACCCAGTACTTC.

Many counts were recorded for this clonotype. This rearrangement joins TRBV4-2 to TRBJ1-1; D is unresolved. This CDR3 region has 14 residues. From germline, CDR1 is LGHNA and CDR2 YNFKEQ. The ends were cut back, 0 bases at V and 2 bases at J, with 7 bases in the middle. In DNA, the CDR3 is TGTGCCAGCAGCCAAGATAGGCGAAACACTGAAGCTTTCTTT. Translating gives CASSQDRRNTEAFF.

In regard to this clonotype: The junction shows a germline mismatch at one end, possibly a read error. The chain has TRBV5-6 and TRBJ1-2; D ambiguous. The CDR3 is made up of 12 amino acids. Germline V gives CDR1 SGHDT, CDR2 YYEEEE. CDR3 DNA sequence: TGTGCCAGCAGCTTGGTGGCCAACCGACCTATCTTC. It encodes CASSLVANRPIF.

The sample holds many counts of this clonotype. The V and J genes are TRBV6-2 or TRBV6-3 and TRBJ2-5; 10 bases are shared with TRBD2. The CDR3 consists of 14 residues. Trimming at V came to 5 bases and at J to 5 bases, leaving 5 bases not matched to a gene. The germline gives CDR1 MNHEY, CDR2 SVGEGT. CDR3 loop: CASSRGLAAETQYF. The CDR3 region has the DNA TGTGCCAGCAGTCGTGGACTAGCGGCCGAGACCCAGTACTTC.

The table lists this clonotype with many counts. V usage is TRBV12-3 or TRBV12-4 and J usage is TRBJ2-3; possible D gene TRBD1, 5 bases. The CDR3 loop spans 13 amino acids. The ends were cut back, 4 bases at V and 6 bases at J, with 11 bases in the middle. The CDR3 nucleotides read TGTGCCAGCAGTTACAACTACAGGGATACGCAGTATTTT. This sequence encodes CASSYNYRDTQYF.

This clonotype was recorded at least ten times. The chain carries TRBV11-1 and TRBJ2-3; D may correspond to TRBD1 or TRBD2 (6 bases each). The CDR3 totals 16 residues. The ends were cut back, 4 bases at V and 4 bases at J, with 18 bases in the middle. Germline V gives CDR1 SGHAT, CDR2 FQDESV (reference sequence). DNA of the CDR3: TGTGCCAGCAGCTGGGGGCTCCGGGACTTATCAGATACGCAGTATTTT. Its protein product is CASSWGLRDLSDTQYF.